This entry lists 32 T cell receptor beta chains sequenced from one sample in a study of blood T cell repertoires in COVID-19 (TCRdb year 2020). Library creation used the immunoSEQ multiplex PCR assay. TCRdb took this table from immuneACCESS and kept in-frame rearrangements with V and J called. Such tables lack part of the clones; where checked against another copy, unresolved V genes explain under half of the gap, and the rest is unexplained. The sample contains about 200,000 clones, approximately 84% of them found a single time. The top ten hold 4.4% of the sample. Source material: peripheral blood. Receptors originate from a man between 50 and 59 years old with acute or convalescent COVID-19.

This clone was seen a handful of times. This chain joins TRBV2 and TRBJ2-1, with 7 bases aligning to TRBD2. CDR1 and CDR2 from the germline V gene are SNHLY and FYNNEI. V shed 1 base and J 7 bases; nucleotides not matched to a gene: 1. The CDR3 length is 13 residues. The CDR3 here is CASSEGGSNEQFF. The CDR3 DNA is TGTGCCAGCAGTGAAGGCGGGAGTAATGAGCAGTTCTTC.

The chain recombines TRBV3-1 (or the pseudogene TRBV3-2) with TRBJ2-3; 12 bases are shared with TRBD2. CDR1 and CDR2 from the germline V gene are LGHDT and YNNKEL (reference sequence). The J segment lost 7 bases and the V segment lost 4 bases, leaving 6 bases of the junction unmatched. The CDR3 has 15 residues. CDR3 protein: CASSPLGLAGNTQYF. DNA for the CDR3: TGTGCCAGCAGCCCCTTAGGACTAGCGGGAAATACGCAGTATTTT.

The chain has TRBV6-5 and TRBJ1-1; D is uncertain. V lost 6 bases, J lost 6 bases, and 20 bases lay in between. The germline V gene has CDR1 MNHEY and CDR2 SVGAGI. The CDR3 extends over 15 amino acids. CDR3 loop: CASSHRWEGGAEAFF. In DNA form, the CDR3 reads TGTGCCAGCAGCCACCGGTGGGAGGGAGGCGCTGAAGCTTTCTTT.

J is TRBJ1-5 and V is TRBV4-2; D perhaps matches TRBD1 (5 bases). Germline V gene sequence: CDR1 LGHNA, CDR2 YNFKEQ. V was cut by 0 bases and J by 7 bases, with 19 bases left in between. This CDR3 has 17 amino acids. The DNA for the CDR3 is TGTGCCAGCAGCCAAGATGGGGGGATGGGGTTGGGGCAGCCCCAGCATTTT. Translated, it gives CASSQDGGMGLGQPQHF.

Only one count was recorded for this clone. The J gene is TRBJ2-7, the V gene TRBV2, with 7 positions matching TRBD1. Germline V gives CDR1 SNHLY, CDR2 FYNNEI. Unmatched junction bases numbered 3, after V lost 4 bases and J lost 0 bases. The CDR3 totals 14 residues. The CDR3 coding sequence is TGTGCCAGCAGTGTCAGGGACAGCTCCTACGAGCAGTACTTC. The encoded protein is CASSVRDSSYEQYF.

The rearrangement links TRBV30 to TRBJ1-1, with 7 bases identical to TRBD1. The CDR3 consists of 15 residues. Per germline, CDR1 GTSNPN and CDR2 SVGIG (reference sequence). V gave up 1 base and J gave up 7 bases; unmatched junction bases: 12. The CDR3 DNA reads as TGTGCCTGGAGTGAAGTGGACAGGTCCTGGGGTGAAGCTTTCTTT. It yields the protein CAWSEVDRSWGEAFF.

The chain employs TRBV3-1 (or the pseudogene TRBV3-2) and TRBJ1-2; TRBD1 agrees at 9 bases. This CDR3 contains 14 residues. Germline lookup yields CDR1 LGHDT and CDR2 YNNKEL (reference sequence). Trimming removed 0 bases from V and 6 bases from J; junction bases left unmatched: 2. CDR3 sequence reads: CASSQDWTGDGYTF. CDR3 bases: TGTGCCAGCAGCCAAGATTGGACAGGGGATGGCTACACCTTC.

The chain employs TRBV5-6 and TRBJ2-2, with no clear D. Looked up from germline, CDR1 is SGHDT and CDR2 is YYEEEE. The CDR3 length is 14 residues. V was trimmed by 4 bases and J by 4 bases, leaving 11 bases between them. CDR3 protein: CASSLRTSTGELFF. The DNA of the CDR3 is TGTGCCAGCAGCCTTCGTACGAGCACCGGGGAGCTGTTTTTT. Variable domain in full (rest from reference TRBV5-6 and TRBJ2-2): DAGVTQSPTHLIKTRGQQVTLRCSPKSGHDTVSWYQQALGQGPQFIFQYYEEEERQRGNFPDRFSGHQFPNYSSELNVNALLLGDSALYLCASSLRTSTGELFFGEGSRLTVL.

This rearrangement joins TRBV5-1 to TRBJ2-7; 10 bases align to TRBD1. CDR1 and CDR2 (germline): SGHRS, YFSETQ. The V gene end was trimmed by 3 bases and the J gene end by 6 bases; junction bases not matched to a gene: 3. There are 13 residues in the CDR3. Written as DNA, the CDR3 is TGCGCCAGCAGCTCATGGACAGGGGGCGAGCAGTACTTC. It encodes CASSSWTGGEQYF.

The chain combines TRBV9 with TRBJ2-2; 8 nucleotides align to TRBD2. Germline lookup yields CDR1 SGDLS and CDR2 YYNGEE. This CDR3 comprises 16 residues. V lost 2 bases, J lost 3 bases, and 6 bases stayed unmatched. The CDR3 sequence: CASSVRGAKDTGELFF. CDR3 nucleotides: TGTGCCAGCAGCGTGCGGGGGGCTAAGGACACCGGGGAGCTGTTTTTT.

In this sample, this clone turned up a few times. The chain links TRBV27 to TRBJ1-1; D uncertain. Germline values: CDR1 MNHEY, CDR2 SMNVEV (reference sequence). V lost 8 bases, J lost 7 bases, and 17 bases lay in between. This CDR3 comprises 13 residues. The CDR3 region has the DNA TGTGCCAGCGGATACGAACAGCGGGGTGAAGCTTTCTTT. It codes for CASGYEQRGEAFF.

The V call is TRBV11-2, the J call TRBJ1-5, with a possible D match to TRBD1 (5 bases). The CDR3 has 12 residues. V lost 3 bases and J lost 5, with 5 bases in between. Germline V lookup: CDR1 SGHAT, CDR2 FQNNGV. The CDR3 bases are TGTGCCAGCAGCTTCAGGGATCAGCCCCAGCATTTT. Translation gives CASSFRDQPQHF.

The chain employs TRBV12-3 or TRBV12-4 and TRBJ2-7, with TRBD1 as a possible D gene (6 bases). V was trimmed by 5 bases and J by 3 bases, leaving 11 bases between them. CDR3 length: 13 residues. The CDR3 loop reads CASSPTGNYEQYF. DNA for the CDR3: TGTGCCAGCAGTCCTACAGGGAACTACGAGCAGTACTTC.

The count of this clone is one. The chain links TRBV18 to TRBJ1-4; 7 bases fit TRBD1. The V gene's germline CDR1 is KGHSH and CDR2 LQKENI. The CDR3 runs 15 residues. Trimming removed 5 bases from V and 3 bases from J; junction bases left unmatched: 6. The CDR3 protein is CASSNTGEPNEKLFF. The CDR3 bases are TGTGCCAGCTCAAACACAGGGGAGCCTAATGAAAAACTGTTTTTT.

The chain couples TRBV14 to TRBJ1-2, with D possibly matching TRBD1 (5 bases). There are 16 residues in the CDR3. Trimming took off 0 bases at V and 1 base at J, with 12 bases between the two ends. CDR1 and CDR2 (germline): SGHDN, FVKESK. CDR3 sequence (DNA): TGTGCCAGCAGCCAAGATCAGCAGGGTCTTAACTATGGCTACACCTTC. This gives the protein CASSQDQQGLNYGYTF.

This chain joins TRBV30 and TRBJ1-2; D gene ambiguous. The V end was cut by 4 bases, the J end by 4 bases, with 16 bases between. Germline values: CDR1 GTSNPN, CDR2 SVGIG (reference sequence). The CDR3 extends over 14 amino acids. CDR3 sequence (DNA): TGTGCCTGGACGAGGGCCCGGCCCATCTATGGCTACACCTTC. Translation: CAWTRARPIYGYTF.

The V call is TRBV5-1, the J call TRBJ1-4; the D is unclear. Trimming took 2 bases from V and 3 from J, leaving 8 bases between them. Germline V gene data show CDR1 as SGHRS and CDR2 as YFSETQ. CDR3 size: 14 residues. The CDR3 is CASSFYSANEKLFF. CDR3 nucleotide sequence: TGCGCCAGCAGCTTTTACTCCGCTAATGAAAAACTGTTTTTT.

This chain connects TRBV6-5 to TRBJ2-3; D not resolved. Germline CDR1 reads MNHEY; CDR2 reads SVGAGI. The CDR3 runs to 14 residues. V was trimmed by 7 bases and J by 3 bases, leaving 14 bases between them. CDR3 amino acids: CASTLIVRTDTQYF. In nucleotides, the CDR3 is TGTGCCAGCACCCTCATCGTTCGGACAGATACGCAGTATTTT.

The chain joins TRBV6-6 to TRBJ2-1, with D uncertain. Trimming left V 7 bases short and J 0 bases short, with 10 bases between. The V gene's germline CDR1 is MNHNY and CDR2 SVGAGI (reference sequence). The CDR3 totals 14 residues. The CDR3 spells CASTPESSYNEQFF. Here the CDR3 DNA reads TGTGCCAGCACCCCGGAGAGCTCCTACAATGAGCAGTTCTTC.

This chain joins TRBV30 and TRBJ2-2; 7 bases agree with TRBD1. CDR3 length equals 14 residues. V was clipped by 3 bases and J by 1 base; unmatched bases: 2. Germline loops: CDR1 GTSNPN, CDR2 SVGIG (reference sequence). This chain's CDR3 is CAWRGTVNTGELFF. The CDR3 DNA reads TGTGCCTGGAGAGGGACAGTGAACACCGGGGAGCTGTTTTTT.

This chain connects TRBV7-9 to TRBJ1-2; 7 bases agree with TRBD1. Germline lookup yields CDR1 SEHNR and CDR2 FQNEAQ (reference sequence). This CDR3 has 12 residues. The trim removed 5 bases at V and 5 bases at J, leaving 2 bases unmatched. CDR3 bases: TGTGCCAGCAGCGCAGGGGGTTATGGCTACACCTTC. As protein: CASSAGGYGYTF.

This clone was counted a few times. Written as DNA, the CDR3 is TGTGCCTGCCGACGGGACAGGGGTGGATATGGCTACACCTTC. Amino acid sequence: CACRRDRGGYGYTF. The genes are TRBV30 and TRBJ1-2; 10 bases map to TRBD1. V shed 6 bases and J 5 bases; nucleotides not matched to a gene: 9. The CDR3 is 14 residues long. From germline, CDR1 is GTSNPN and CDR2 SVGIG (reference sequence).

The chain has TRBV18 and TRBJ2-7; D is uncertain. The CDR3 spans 13 residues. The germline CDR1 and CDR2 sequences are KGHSH and LQKENI. The ends were cut back, 3 bases at V and 3 bases at J, with 9 bases in the middle. DNA of the CDR3: TGTGCCAGCTCACCGGCCCACCTCTACGAGCAGTACTTC. Translation gives CASSPAHLYEQYF.

The rearrangement uses TRBV19 and TRBJ1-1; 8 nucleotides match TRBD1. This CDR3 is 15 amino acids long. The J segment lost 1 base and the V segment lost 4 bases, leaving 5 bases of the junction unmatched. Germline CDR1 reads LNHDA; CDR2 reads SQIVND (reference sequence). The CDR3 sequence is CASSSIGTGNTEAFF. CDR3 nucleotide sequence: TGTGCCAGTAGTAGTATAGGGACAGGGAACACTGAAGCTTTCTTT.

The V gene is TRBV5-1, the J gene TRBJ2-3; 8 bases line up with TRBD2. V was clipped by 9 bases and J by 4 bases; unmatched bases: 4. Germline values: CDR1 SGHRS, CDR2 YFSETQ. The CDR3 is 12 residues long. The CDR3 protein is CATREGADTQYF. CDR3 bases: TGCGCCACCCGGGAGGGGGCAGATACGCAGTATTTT. The complete variable domain, with remaining parts taken from reference TRBV5-1 and TRBJ2-3, reads KAGVTQTPRYLIKTRGQQVTLSCSPISGHRSVSWYQQTPGQGLQFLFEYFSETQRNKGNFPGRFSGRQFSNSRSEMNVSTLELGDSALYLCATREGADTQYFGPGTRLTVL.

Regarding this clone: The identical CDR3 is also encoded by other nucleotide sequences in the sample. The V call is TRBV27, the J call TRBJ1-2; a possible D gene is TRBD1 (6 bases). The V and J ends lost 3 bases and 2 bases respectively, with 7 bases between them. The CDR3 length is 13 residues. Germline lookup yields CDR1 MNHEY and CDR2 SMNVEV (reference sequence). CDR3 amino acids: CASSLQGNYGYTF. CDR3 bases: TGTGCCAGCAGTTTGCAGGGGAACTATGGCTACACCTTC.

The rearrangement uses TRBV14 and TRBJ2-1, with D uncertain. With 5 bases removed from V and 0 bases from J, the gap between germline ends came to 11 bases. There are 15 residues in the CDR3. Looked up from germline, CDR1 is SGHDN and CDR2 is FVKESK. The CDR3 sequence is CASSYADSSYNEQFF. Written as DNA, the CDR3 is TGTGCCAGCAGCTACGCGGATAGCTCCTACAATGAGCAGTTCTTC.

This rearrangement joins TRBV3-1 (or the pseudogene TRBV3-2) to TRBJ1-2; D possibly corresponds to TRBD1 (5 bases). There are 18 residues in the CDR3. The germline V gene has CDR1 LGHDT and CDR2 YNNKEL (reference sequence). The ends were cut back, 0 bases at V and 5 bases at J, with 22 bases in the middle. The DNA for the CDR3 is TGTGCCAGCAGCCAAGATCATCCCGGGACTCGAGTGGATTATGGCTACACCTTC. Encoded protein: CASSQDHPGTRVDYGYTF.

The J gene is TRBJ2-1, the V gene TRBV27, with a weak D call TRBD1 (6 bases). The CDR3 is made up of 12 amino acids. Trimming removed 6 bases at V and 3 bases at J, with 6 bases between. The germline V gene encodes CDR1 MNHEY and CDR2 SMNVEV (reference sequence). CDR3 bases: TGTGCCAGCAGAGGGGGCTACAATGAGCAGTTCTTC. As protein: CASRGGYNEQFF.

The rearrangement joins TRBV7-8 to TRBJ1-5; D gene unclear. Germline V lookup: CDR1 SGHVS, CDR2 FQNEAQ. Trimming cost V 0 bases and J 1 base, with 10 bases left between them. The CDR3 has 16 residues. CDR3 sequence: CASSLARHKSNQPQHF. CDR3 nucleotides: TGTGCCAGCAGCTTAGCGCGGCATAAGAGCAATCAGCCCCAGCATTTT.

The V call is TRBV9, the J call TRBJ2-1, with TRBD2 matching 11 bases. Germline CDR1 SGDLS, CDR2 YYNGEE. V dropped 0 bases and J dropped 6; count of bases not matched to a gene: 5. This CDR3 comprises 16 residues. In DNA, the CDR3 is TGTGCCAGCAGCGTAGTTTCTAGCGGGGGGCTCAATGAGCAGTTCTTC. It is translated as CASSVVSSGGLNEQFF.

CDR3 in amino acids: CASSPQDSLNSPLHF. CDR3 nucleotide sequence: TGTGCCAGCTCACCGCAGGACAGCCTTAATTCACCCCTCCACTTT. The chain recombines TRBV18 with TRBJ1-6; a possible D gene is TRBD1 (6 bases). The CDR3 spans 15 residues. From germline, CDR1 is KGHSH and CDR2 LQKENI. V shed 3 bases and J shed 6 bases, with 12 bases lying between them.